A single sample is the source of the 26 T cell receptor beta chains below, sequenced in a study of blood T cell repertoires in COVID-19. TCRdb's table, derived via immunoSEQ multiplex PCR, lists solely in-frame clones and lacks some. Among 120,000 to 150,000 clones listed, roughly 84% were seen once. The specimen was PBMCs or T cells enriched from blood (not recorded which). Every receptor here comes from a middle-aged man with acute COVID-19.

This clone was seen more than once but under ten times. This CDR3 is CASTKNPQGKTNEKLFF. The DNA for the CDR3 is TGTGCCAGTACTAAAAACCCTCAGGGGAAGACTAATGAAAAACTGTTTTTT. The V and J genes are TRBV19 and TRBJ1-4; D might be TRBD1 (6 bases). Germline V gene data show CDR1 as LNHDA and CDR2 as SQIVND (reference sequence). V lost 7 bases and J 2 bases, leaving 20 bases between the germline ends. The CDR3 totals 17 residues.

CDR3 bases: TGTGCCAGCAGTGAAGCCGGACAGATCGAGCAGTACTTC. Its protein product is CASSEAGQIEQYF. This chain uses TRBV6-1 with TRBJ2-7, with D possibly matching TRBD1 (6 bases). This CDR3 comprises 13 residues. Trimming took off 0 bases at V and 6 bases at J, with 9 bases between the two ends. From germline, CDR1 is MNHNS and CDR2 SASEGT.

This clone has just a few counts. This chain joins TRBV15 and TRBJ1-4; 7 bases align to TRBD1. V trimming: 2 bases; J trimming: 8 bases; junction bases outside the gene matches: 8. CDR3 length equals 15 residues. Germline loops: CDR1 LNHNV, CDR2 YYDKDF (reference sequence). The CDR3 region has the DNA TGTGCCACCAGCAGACCTAGACAGGGTTCGGAAAAACTGTTTTTT. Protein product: CATSRPRQGSEKLFF.

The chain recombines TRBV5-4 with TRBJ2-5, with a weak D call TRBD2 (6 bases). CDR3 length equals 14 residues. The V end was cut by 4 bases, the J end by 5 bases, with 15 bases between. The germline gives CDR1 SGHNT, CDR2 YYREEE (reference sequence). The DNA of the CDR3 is TGTGCCAGCAGCCCACCGGGACTTTTGGAGACCCAGTACTTC. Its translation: CASSPPGLLETQYF.

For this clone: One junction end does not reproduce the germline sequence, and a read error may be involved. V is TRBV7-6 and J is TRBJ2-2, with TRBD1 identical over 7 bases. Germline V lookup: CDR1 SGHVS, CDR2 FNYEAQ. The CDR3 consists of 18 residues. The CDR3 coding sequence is TGCGCCAGCAGCTTAGACTTCAACGGACAGGAGAGCACCGGGGAGCTGTTTTTT. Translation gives CASSLDFNGQESTGELFF.

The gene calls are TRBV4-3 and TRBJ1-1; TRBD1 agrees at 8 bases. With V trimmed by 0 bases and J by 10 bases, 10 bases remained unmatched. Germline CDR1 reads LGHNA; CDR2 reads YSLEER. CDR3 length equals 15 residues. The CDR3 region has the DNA TGCGCCAGCAGCCAAGACTGGACAGGGAAAAAGGGAGCTTTCTTT. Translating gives CASSQDWTGKKGAFF.

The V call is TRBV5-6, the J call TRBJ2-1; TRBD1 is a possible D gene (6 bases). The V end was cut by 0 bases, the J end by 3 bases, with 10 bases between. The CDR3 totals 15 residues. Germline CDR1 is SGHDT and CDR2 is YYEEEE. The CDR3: CASSLDRVGYNEQFF. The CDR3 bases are TGTGCCAGCAGCTTGGACAGGGTGGGCTACAATGAGCAGTTCTTC.

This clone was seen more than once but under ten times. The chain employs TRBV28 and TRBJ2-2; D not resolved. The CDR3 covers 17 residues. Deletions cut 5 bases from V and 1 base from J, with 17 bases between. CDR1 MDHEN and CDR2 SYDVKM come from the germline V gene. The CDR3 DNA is TGTGCCAGCAGTCCCTTCGGTCTACTCGAGAACACCGGGGAGCTGTTTTTT. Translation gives CASSPFGLLENTGELFF.

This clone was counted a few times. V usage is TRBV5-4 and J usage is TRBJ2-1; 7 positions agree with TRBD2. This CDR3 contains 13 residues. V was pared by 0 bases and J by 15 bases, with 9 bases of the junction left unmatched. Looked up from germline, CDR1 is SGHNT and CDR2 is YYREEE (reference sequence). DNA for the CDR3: TGTGCCAGCAGCTTGGATCCCACTAGCGATCTGTTCTTC. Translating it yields CASSLDPTSDLFF.

The CDR3 spells CASSLTGVLYNSPLHF. The CDR3, as DNA: TGTGCCAGCAGTTTGACAGGGGTGCTTTATAATTCACCCCTCCACTTT. V usage is TRBV6-2 or TRBV6-3 and J usage is TRBJ1-6; 8 bases line up with TRBD1. CDR3 length: 16 residues. The V gene's germline CDR1 is MNHEY and CDR2 SVGEGT. Trimming took 4 bases from V and 4 from J; bases not matched to a gene: 6.

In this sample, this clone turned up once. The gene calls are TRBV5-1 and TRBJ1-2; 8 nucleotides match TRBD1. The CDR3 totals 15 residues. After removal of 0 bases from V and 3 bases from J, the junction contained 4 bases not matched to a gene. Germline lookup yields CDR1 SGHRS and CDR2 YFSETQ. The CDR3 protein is CASSLAGQGDYGYTF. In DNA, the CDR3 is TGCGCCAGCAGCTTGGCCGGACAGGGCGACTATGGCTACACCTTC.

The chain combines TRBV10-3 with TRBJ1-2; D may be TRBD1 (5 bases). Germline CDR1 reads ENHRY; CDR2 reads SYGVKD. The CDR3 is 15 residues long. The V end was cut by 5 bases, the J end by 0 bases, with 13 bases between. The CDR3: CAISQGAQANYGYTF. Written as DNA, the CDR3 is TGTGCCATCAGTCAAGGGGCGCAGGCTAACTATGGCTACACCTTC.

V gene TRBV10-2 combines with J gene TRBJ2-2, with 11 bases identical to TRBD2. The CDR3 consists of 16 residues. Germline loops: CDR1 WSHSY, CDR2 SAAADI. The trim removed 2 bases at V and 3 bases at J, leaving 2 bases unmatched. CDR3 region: CASSETSGGHTGELFF. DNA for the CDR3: TGCGCCAGCAGTGAGACTAGCGGGGGACACACCGGGGAGCTGTTTTTT.

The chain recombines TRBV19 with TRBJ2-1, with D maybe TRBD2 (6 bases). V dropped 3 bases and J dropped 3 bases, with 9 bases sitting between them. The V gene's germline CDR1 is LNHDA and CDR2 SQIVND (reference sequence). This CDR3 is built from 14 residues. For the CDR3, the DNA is TGTGCCAGTAGTATTGCTAGCGACTACAATGAGCAGTTCTTC. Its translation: CASSIASDYNEQFF.

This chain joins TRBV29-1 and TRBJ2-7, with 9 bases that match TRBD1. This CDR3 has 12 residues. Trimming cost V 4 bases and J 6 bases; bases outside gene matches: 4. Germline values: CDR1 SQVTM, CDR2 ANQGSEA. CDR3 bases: TGCAGCGTTGGACAGGGGGTAGGCGAGCAGTACTTC. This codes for CSVGQGVGEQYF.

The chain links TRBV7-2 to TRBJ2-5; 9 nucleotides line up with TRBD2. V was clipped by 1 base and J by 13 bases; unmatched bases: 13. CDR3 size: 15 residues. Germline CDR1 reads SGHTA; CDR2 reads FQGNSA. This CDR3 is CASSLGGTSPNDLYF. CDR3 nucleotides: TGTGCCAGCAGCTTAGGAGGGACTAGCCCGAATGATCTGTACTTC.

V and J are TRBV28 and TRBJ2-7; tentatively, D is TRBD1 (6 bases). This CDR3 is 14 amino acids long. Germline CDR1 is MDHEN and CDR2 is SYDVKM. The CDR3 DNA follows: TGTGCTTCTCGGGGTGGGCAGGGGTTTTACGAGCAGTACTTC. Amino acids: CASRGGQGFYEQYF. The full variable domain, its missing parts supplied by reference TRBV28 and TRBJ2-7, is DVKVTQSSRYLVKRTGEKVFLECVQDMDHENMFWYRQDPGLGLRLIYFSYDVKMKEKGDIPEGYSVSREKKERFSLILESASTNQTSMYLCASRGGQGFYEQYFGPGTRLTVT.

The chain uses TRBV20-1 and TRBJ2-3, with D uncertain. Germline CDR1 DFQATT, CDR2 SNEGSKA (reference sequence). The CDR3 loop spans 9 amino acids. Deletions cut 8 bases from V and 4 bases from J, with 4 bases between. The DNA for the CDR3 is TGCAGTACACCAGATACGCAGTATTTT. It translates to CSTPDTQYF.

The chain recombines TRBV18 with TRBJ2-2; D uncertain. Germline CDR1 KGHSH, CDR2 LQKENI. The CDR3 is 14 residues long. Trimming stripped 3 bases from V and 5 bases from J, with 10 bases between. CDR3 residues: CASSPRELTGELFF. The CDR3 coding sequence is TGTGCCAGCTCACCGAGAGAATTGACCGGGGAGCTGTTTTTT.

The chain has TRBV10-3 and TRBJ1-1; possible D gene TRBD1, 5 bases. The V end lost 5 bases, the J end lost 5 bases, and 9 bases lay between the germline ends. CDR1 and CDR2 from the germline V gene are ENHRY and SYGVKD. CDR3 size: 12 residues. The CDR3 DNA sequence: TGTGCCATCAGTTCCCGGGGGACTGAAGCTTTCTTT. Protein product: CAISSRGTEAFF.

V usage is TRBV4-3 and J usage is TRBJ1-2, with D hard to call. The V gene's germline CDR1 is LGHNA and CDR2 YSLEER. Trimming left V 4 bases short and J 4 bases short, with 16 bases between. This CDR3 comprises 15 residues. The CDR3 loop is CASSLQLTGVYGYTF. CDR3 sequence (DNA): TGCGCCAGCAGCCTACAACTGACCGGGGTCTATGGCTACACCTTC.

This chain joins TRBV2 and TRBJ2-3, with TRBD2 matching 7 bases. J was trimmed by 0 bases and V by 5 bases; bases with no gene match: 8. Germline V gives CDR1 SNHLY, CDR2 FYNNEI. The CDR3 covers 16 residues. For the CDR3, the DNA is TGTGCCAGCAGTCGACTAAGCGGGGCGAGCACAGATACGCAGTATTTT. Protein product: CASSRLSGASTDTQYF.

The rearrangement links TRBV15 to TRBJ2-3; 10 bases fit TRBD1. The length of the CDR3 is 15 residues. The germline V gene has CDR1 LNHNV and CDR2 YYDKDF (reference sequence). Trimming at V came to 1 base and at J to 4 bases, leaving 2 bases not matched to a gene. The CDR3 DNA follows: TGTGCCACCAGCAGAGGGGACAGGGGAGCAGATACGCAGTATTTT. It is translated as CATSRGDRGADTQYF.

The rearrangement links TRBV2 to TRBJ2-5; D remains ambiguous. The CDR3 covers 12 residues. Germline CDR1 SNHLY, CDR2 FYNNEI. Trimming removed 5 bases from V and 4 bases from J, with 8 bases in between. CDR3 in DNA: TGTGCCAGCAGTCCCGTCTTAGAGACCCAGTACTTC. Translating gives CASSPVLETQYF. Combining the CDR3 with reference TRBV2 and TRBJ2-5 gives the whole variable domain EPEVTQTPSHQVTQMGQEVILRCVPISNHLYFYWYRQILGQKVEFLVSFYNNEISEKSEIFDDQFSVERPDGSNFTLKIRSTKLEDSAMYFCASSPVLETQYFGPGTRLLVL.

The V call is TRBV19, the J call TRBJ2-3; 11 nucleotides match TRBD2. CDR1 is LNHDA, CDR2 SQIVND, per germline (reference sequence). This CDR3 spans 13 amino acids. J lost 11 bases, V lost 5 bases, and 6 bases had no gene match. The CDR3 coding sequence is TGTGCCAGTAGTGGAGGTCTAGCGGGGGGGCAGTATTTT. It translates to CASSGGLAGGQYF. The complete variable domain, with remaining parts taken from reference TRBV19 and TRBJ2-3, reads DGGITQSPKYLFRKEGQNVTLSCEQNLNHDAMYWYRQDPGQGLRLIYYSQIVNDFQKGDIAEGYSVSREKKESFPLTVTSAQKNPTAFYLCASSGGLAGGQYFGPGTRLTVL.

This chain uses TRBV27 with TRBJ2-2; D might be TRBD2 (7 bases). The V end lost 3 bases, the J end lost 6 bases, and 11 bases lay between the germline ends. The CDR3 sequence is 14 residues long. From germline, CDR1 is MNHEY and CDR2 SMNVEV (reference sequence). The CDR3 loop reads CASSFRGASGELFF. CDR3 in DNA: TGTGCCAGCAGTTTCCGGGGGGCCTCCGGGGAGCTGTTTTTT.